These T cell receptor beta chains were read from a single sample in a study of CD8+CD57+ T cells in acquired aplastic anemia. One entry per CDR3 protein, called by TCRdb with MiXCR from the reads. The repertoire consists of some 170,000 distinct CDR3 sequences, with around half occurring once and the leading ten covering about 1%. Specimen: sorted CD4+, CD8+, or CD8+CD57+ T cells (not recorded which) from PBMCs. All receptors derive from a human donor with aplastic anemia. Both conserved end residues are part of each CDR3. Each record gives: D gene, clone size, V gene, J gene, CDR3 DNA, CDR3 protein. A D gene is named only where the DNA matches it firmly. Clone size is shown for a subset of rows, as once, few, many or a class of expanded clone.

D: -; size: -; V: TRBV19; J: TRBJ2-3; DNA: TGTGCCAGTAGTATGAAGAGTAACAAGCAGTATTTT; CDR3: CASSMKSNKQYF
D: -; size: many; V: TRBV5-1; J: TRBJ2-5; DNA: TGCGCCAGCAGCGCCCCGGAAGAGACCCGGTACTTC; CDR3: CASSAPEETRYF
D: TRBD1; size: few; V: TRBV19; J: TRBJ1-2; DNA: TGTGCCAGTAGTCTCGGACAGGGTAATAGGTATGGCTACACCTTC; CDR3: CASSLGQGNRYGYTF
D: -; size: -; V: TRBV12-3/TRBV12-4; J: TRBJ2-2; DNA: TGTTCCAGCAGTGATTTTACCGGGGAGCTGTTTTTT; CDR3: CSSSDFTGELFF
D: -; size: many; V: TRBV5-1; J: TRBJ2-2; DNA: TGCGCCAGCAGCTTGGCGGCTACGAACACCGGGGAGCTGTTTTTT; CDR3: CASSLAATNTGELFF
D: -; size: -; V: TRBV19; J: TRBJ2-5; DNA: TGTGCCAGTAGTACTGGACAGTCAAAAGAGACCCAGTACTTC; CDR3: CASSTGQSKETQYF
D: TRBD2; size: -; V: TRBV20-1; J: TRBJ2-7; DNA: TGCAGTGCTAGAGCCGACGGGAGGCAGCAGTACTTC; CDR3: CSARADGRQQYF
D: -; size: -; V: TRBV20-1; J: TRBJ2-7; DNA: TGCAGTGCTAGAGGGTTCAGGCTAGGGTACGAGCAGTACTTC; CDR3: CSARGFRLGYEQYF
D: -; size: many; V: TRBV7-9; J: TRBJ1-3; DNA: TGTGCCAGCAGCCGTTCCGGACCCTCTGGAAACACCATATATTTT; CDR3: CASSRSGPSGNTIYF
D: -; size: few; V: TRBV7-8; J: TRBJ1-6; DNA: TGTGCCAGCAGCTTGCCCAATAATTCACCCCTCCACTTT; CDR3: CASSLPNNSPLHF
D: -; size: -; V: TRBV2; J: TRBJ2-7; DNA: TGTGCCAGCAGACCCCAGGGCGGTATAGCCTACGAGCAGTACTTC; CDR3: CASRPQGGIAYEQYF
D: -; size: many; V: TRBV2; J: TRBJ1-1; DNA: TGTGCCAGCAGTGAAGACTCTTACACTGAAGCTTTCTTT; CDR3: CASSEDSYTEAFF
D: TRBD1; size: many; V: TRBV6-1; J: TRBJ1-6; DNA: TGTGCCAGCATCAGACAGGGGGCGGCTTCACCCCTCCACTTT; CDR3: CASIRQGAASPLHF
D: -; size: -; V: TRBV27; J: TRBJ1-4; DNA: TGTGCCAGCAGTTTAGGGGGGGCGTTTAATGAAAAACTGTTTTTT; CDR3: CASSLGGAFNEKLFF
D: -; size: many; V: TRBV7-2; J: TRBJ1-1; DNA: TGTGCCAGCAGCTTAGAAAGACCACAATTCACCCAAGCCATCTTT; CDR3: CASSLERPQFTQAIF
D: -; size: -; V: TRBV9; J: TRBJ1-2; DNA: TGTGCCAGCTCCCTGGGGGACATGACGGACTATGGCTACACCTTC; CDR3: CASSLGDMTDYGYTF
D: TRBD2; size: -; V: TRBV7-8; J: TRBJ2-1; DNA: TGTGCCAGCAGACAAAGACTAGCGGCCATGAACAATGAGCAGTTCTTC; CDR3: CASRQRLAAMNNEQFF
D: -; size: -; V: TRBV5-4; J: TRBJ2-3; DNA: TGTGCCAGCAGCGTGCCGGGTGTGAGCACAGATACGCAGTATTTT; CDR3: CASSVPGVSTDTQYF
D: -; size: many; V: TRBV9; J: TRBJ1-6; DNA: TGTGCCAGCAGCGTAGGCAGGGCGGGGAATTCACCCCTCCACTTT; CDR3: CASSVGRAGNSPLHF
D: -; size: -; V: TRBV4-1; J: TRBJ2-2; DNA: TGCGCCAGCAGCCAAGAAAGGGGAGGAGGAACCGGGGAGCTGTTTTTT; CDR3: CASSQERGGGTGELFF
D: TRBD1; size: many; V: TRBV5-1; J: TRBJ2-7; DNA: TGCGCCAGCAGCCAGAGGACAGGGGGCTACGAGCAGTACTTC; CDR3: CASSQRTGGYEQYF
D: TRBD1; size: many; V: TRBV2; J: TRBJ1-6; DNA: TGTGCCAGCAGTGAGTTGGGGACAGATAATAATTCACCCCTCCACTTT; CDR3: CASSELGTDNNSPLHF
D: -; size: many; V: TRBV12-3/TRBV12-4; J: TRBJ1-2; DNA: TGTGCCAGCAGTTTAACCTCCGACCCGTTTGGAAACACCTTC; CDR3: CASSLTSDPFGNTF